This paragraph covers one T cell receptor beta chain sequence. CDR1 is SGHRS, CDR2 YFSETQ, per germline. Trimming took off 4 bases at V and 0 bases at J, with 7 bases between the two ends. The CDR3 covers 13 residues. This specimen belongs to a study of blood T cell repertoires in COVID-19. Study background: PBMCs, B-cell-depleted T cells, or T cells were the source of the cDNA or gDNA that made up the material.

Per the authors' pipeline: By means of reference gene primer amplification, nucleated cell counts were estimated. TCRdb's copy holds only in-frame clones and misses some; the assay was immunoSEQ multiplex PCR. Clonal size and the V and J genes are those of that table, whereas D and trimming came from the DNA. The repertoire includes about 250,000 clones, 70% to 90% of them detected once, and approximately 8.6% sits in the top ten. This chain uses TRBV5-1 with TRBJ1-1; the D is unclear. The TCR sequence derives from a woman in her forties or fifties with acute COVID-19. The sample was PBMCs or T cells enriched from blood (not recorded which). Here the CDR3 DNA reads TGCGCCAGCAGCACGACTGTGAACACTGAAGCTTTCTTT. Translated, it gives CASSTTVNTEAFF.